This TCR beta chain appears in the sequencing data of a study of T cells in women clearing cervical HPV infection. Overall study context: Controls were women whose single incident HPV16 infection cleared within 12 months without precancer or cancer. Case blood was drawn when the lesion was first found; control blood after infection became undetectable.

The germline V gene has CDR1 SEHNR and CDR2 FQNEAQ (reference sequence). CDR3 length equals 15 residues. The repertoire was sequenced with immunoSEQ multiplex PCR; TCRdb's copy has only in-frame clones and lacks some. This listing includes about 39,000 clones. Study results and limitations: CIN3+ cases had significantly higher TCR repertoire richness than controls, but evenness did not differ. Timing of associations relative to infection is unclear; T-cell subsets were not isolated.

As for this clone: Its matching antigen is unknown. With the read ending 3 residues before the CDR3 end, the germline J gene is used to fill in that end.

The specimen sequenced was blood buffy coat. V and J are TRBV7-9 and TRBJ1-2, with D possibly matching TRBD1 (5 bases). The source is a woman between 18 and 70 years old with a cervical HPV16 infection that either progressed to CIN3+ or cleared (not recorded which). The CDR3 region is CASTKAGTRHNDYTF. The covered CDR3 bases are TGTGCCAGCACCAAAGCCGGGACTCGACACAATGAC. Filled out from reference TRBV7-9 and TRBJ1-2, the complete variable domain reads DTGVSQNPRHKITKRGQNVTFRCDPISEHNRLYWYRQTLGQGPEFLTYFQNEAQLEKSRLLSDRFSAERPKGSFSTLEIQRTEQGDSAMYLCASTKAGTRHNDYTFGSGTRLTVV.